These 21 T cell receptor beta chains originate from one sample sequenced in a study of shared T cell receptors in the human thymus. The method was immunoSEQ multiplex PCR; TCRdb's version includes in-frame clones alone and lacks a portion of them. This sample yields roughly 500,000 clones, of which 78% are seen a single time; approximately 0.013% belongs to the top ten. Separately, the same data were catalogued under a study of human thymus T cells.

The sample comprised thymocytes. All receptors derive from a boy in the first two years of life with a congenital heart defect.

The V and J genes are TRBV7-2 and TRBJ2-5; 9 bases fit TRBD1. J was trimmed by 5 bases and V by 0 bases; bases with no gene match: 4. Germline V gene data show CDR1 as SGHTA and CDR2 as FQGNSA. The CDR3 length is 15 residues. In nucleotides, the CDR3 is TGTGCCAGCAGCTTAGCAGGGACAGGGAGGGAGACCCAGTACTTC. Protein product: CASSLAGTGRETQYF.

The rearrangement uses TRBV6-1 and TRBJ2-1; D call uncertain. Trimming left V 4 bases short and J 5 bases short, with 15 bases between. Germline CDR1 reads MNHNS; CDR2 reads SASEGT. This CDR3 region has 15 residues. The CDR3: CASSAFSFLDNEQFF. CDR3 coding DNA: TGTGCCAGCAGTGCCTTTAGCTTCCTCGACAATGAGCAGTTCTTC.

V and J are TRBV2 and TRBJ1-6; 7 nucleotides line up with TRBD1. Looked up from germline, CDR1 is SNHLY and CDR2 is FYNNEI. The CDR3 has 12 amino acids. Losses at the gene ends were 11 bases for V and 6 bases for J; bases not matched to a gene: 4. DNA of the CDR3: TGTGCCTCGGGACAGACTAATTCACCCCTCCACTTT. Its protein is CASGQTNSPLHF.

The genes are TRBV27 and TRBJ2-7; tentatively, D is TRBD1 (6 bases). Germline CDR1 and CDR2: MNHEY and SMNVEV (reference sequence). Trimming stripped 8 bases from V and 4 bases from J, with 18 bases between. This CDR3 region has 14 residues. The CDR3 here is CASSTTGLWYEQYF. The DNA for the CDR3 is TGTGCCAGCTCAACGACAGGCCTCTGGTACGAGCAGTACTTC.

The CDR3 nucleotides read TGTGCCCTTGCCTTGCCGGGGGACACCGGGGAGCTGTTTTTT. Translated: CALALPGDTGELFF. V and J are TRBV30 and TRBJ2-2; perhaps TRBD2 as D (6 bases). In germline, CDR1 is GTSNPN, CDR2 SVGIG (reference sequence). Trimming pared 8 bases from V and 3 bases from J, leaving 16 bases between. The CDR3 sequence is 14 residues long.

A note on this clone: Other DNA sequences in the sample encode the same CDR3. The genes are TRBV5-1 and TRBJ1-1, with D perhaps matching TRBD1 (6 bases). The CDR3 runs 13 residues. In germline, CDR1 is SGHRS, CDR2 YFSETQ. The V end lost 2 bases, the J end lost 2 bases, and 7 bases lay between the germline ends. The CDR3 is CASSLGGNTEAFF. As DNA, the CDR3 is TGCGCCAGCAGCTTAGGGGGAAACACTGAAGCTTTCTTT.

Only a few counts were recorded for this clone. The chain carries TRBV5-3 and TRBJ1-2; 9 bases fit TRBD1. TRBV5-3 is marked as an open reading frame, function uncertain. This CDR3 contains 14 residues. J was trimmed by 5 bases and V by 3 bases; bases with no gene match: 5. CDR3 region: CARSSRQGVYGYTF. The CDR3 DNA reads TGTGCCAGAAGCTCCCGACAGGGGGTTTATGGCTACACCTTC.

The rearrangement uses TRBV6-5 and TRBJ1-5; D possibly corresponds to TRBD1 (5 bases). Germline values: CDR1 MNHEY, CDR2 SVGAGI. V was cut by 3 bases and J by 1 base, with 7 bases left in between. This CDR3 spans 14 amino acids. The CDR3 loop is CASSYDRSNQPQHF. CDR3 nucleotide sequence: TGTGCCAGCAGTTATGACAGAAGCAATCAGCCCCAGCATTTT.

V and J are TRBV4-3 and TRBJ2-7; TRBD2 matches at 12 bases. The CDR3 runs 17 residues. V dropped 0 bases and J dropped 3; count of bases not matched to a gene: 6. Germline CDR1 LGHNA, CDR2 YSLEER. CDR3 residues: CASSQERETSGSYEQYF. The CDR3 nucleotides are TGCGCCAGCAGCCAAGAGAGAGAGACTAGCGGGAGCTACGAGCAGTACTTC.

J is TRBJ2-7 and V is TRBV27, with 10 bases lining up with TRBD2. Per the germline V gene, CDR1 is MNHEY and CDR2 is SMNVEV (reference sequence). The CDR3 covers 14 residues. The V and J ends lost 5 bases and 3 bases, in that order; junction bases with no gene match: 4. The CDR3 coding sequence is TGTGCCAGCAGTCCGGGACTAGCGATCTACGAGCAGTACTTC. Amino acid sequence: CASSPGLAIYEQYF.

This chain uses TRBV4-1 with TRBJ2-7; perhaps TRBD2 as D (6 bases). The CDR3 is 16 amino acids. V was pared by 3 bases and J by 3 bases, with 18 bases between. Germline CDR1 MGHRA, CDR2 YSYEKL. The CDR3 DNA sequence: TGCGCCAGCAGCCACCGCCCGGGTAGCGGATTCTACGAGCAGTACTTC. Encoded protein: CASSHRPGSGFYEQYF.

The chain couples TRBV7-3 to TRBJ2-1; 7 nucleotides agree with TRBD2. Germline CDR1 reads SGHTA; CDR2 reads FQGTGA. V shed 2 bases and J 0 bases; nucleotides not matched to a gene: 7. This CDR3 is built from 17 residues. The CDR3 region is CASSLQGGRLSYNEQFF. As DNA, the CDR3 is TGTGCCAGCAGCTTACAGGGCGGGAGACTCTCCTACAATGAGCAGTTCTTC.

The chain recombines TRBV10-3 with TRBJ2-7, with TRBD2 matching over 7 bases. CDR1 and CDR2 (germline): ENHRY, SYGVKD. The CDR3 runs 14 residues. The V gene end was trimmed by 7 bases and the J gene end by 3 bases; junction bases not matched to a gene: 9. In DNA, the CDR3 is TGTGCCATCAAGCCCGGGACTACTAACTACGAGCAGTACTTC. Translated, it gives CAIKPGTTNYEQYF.

This chain links TRBV5-6 with TRBJ1-2, with D perhaps matching TRBD1 (5 bases). Trimming cost V 4 bases and J 4 bases, with 20 bases left between them. The CDR3 covers 16 residues. Germline V CDR1 and CDR2: SGHDT, YYEEEE. CDR3 in amino acids: CASSGGGLGESYGYTF. DNA of the CDR3: TGTGCCAGCAGCGGCGGGGGGTTGGGGGAGTCCTATGGCTACACCTTC.

V gene TRBV5-1 combines with J gene TRBJ2-7; the D gene is possibly TRBD2 (5 bases). CDR3 length: 16 amino acids. Trimming stripped 0 bases from V and 2 bases from J, with 15 bases between. Germline V CDR1 and CDR2: SGHRS, YFSETQ. CDR3: CASSLAPGELTYEQYF. CDR3 sequence (DNA): TGCGCCAGCAGCTTGGCACCCGGGGAGTTAACCTACGAGCAGTACTTC.

This clone was seen just once. V is TRBV11-3 and J is TRBJ2-7; possibly TRBD2 for D (5 bases). V shed 5 bases and J shed 2 bases, with 19 bases lying between them. Germline loops: CDR1 SGHNT, CDR2 YENEEA. The length of the CDR3 is 16 residues. The CDR3 here is CASSLPVRTSTYEQYF. In DNA, the CDR3 is TGTGCCAGCAGCCTCCCTGTGAGGACTTCCACCTACGAGCAGTACTTC.

The chain is built from TRBV4-2 and TRBJ2-5, with a possible D match to TRBD1 (6 bases). The assigned J gene may be wrong: the sequence end matches TRBJ2-7 better. This CDR3 is built from 13 residues. CDR1 and CDR2 (germline): LGHNA, YNFKEQ. In nucleotides, the CDR3 is TGTGCCAGCAGCCTCCTAGGGGGTGTCGAGCAGTACTTC. Translating it yields CASSLLGGVEQYF.

The chain recombines TRBV4-3 with TRBJ1-1; 7 bases fit TRBD1. The CDR3 has 16 amino acids. The V gene's germline CDR1 is LGHNA and CDR2 YSLEER. J gave up 5 bases and V 1 base, and 10 bases lay outside the gene matches. The CDR3 nucleotides read TGCGCCAGCAGCCAAGGCCGGGACAGAAGAGCAACTGAAGCTTTCTTT. Translating it yields CASSQGRDRRATEAFF.

J is TRBJ2-7 and V is TRBV6-6; possibly TRBD1 for D (5 bases). V was trimmed by 5 bases and J by 2 bases, leaving 10 bases between them. Germline-derived CDR1 and CDR2 are MNHNY and SVGAGI (reference sequence). The CDR3 spans 13 residues. DNA of the CDR3: TGTGCCAGCAGTCAACAGGATCCCTACGAGCAGTACTTC. Translating it yields CASSQQDPYEQYF.

The chain links TRBV4-1 to TRBJ2-1, with D unclear. Trimming cost V 6 bases and J 10 bases, with 13 bases left between them. CDR1 MGHRA and CDR2 YSYEKL come from the germline V gene. This CDR3 is 12 amino acids long. CDR3 protein: CASSYPGPEQFF. For the CDR3, the DNA is TGCGCCAGCAGTTATCCGGGTCCGGAGCAGTTCTTC.

The J gene is TRBJ1-2, the V gene TRBV29-1; the match to TRBD1 covers 10 bases. V lost 6 bases and J lost 8; bases outside the gene matches: 6. There are 12 residues in the CDR3. CDR1 is SQVTM, CDR2 ANQGSEA, per germline. CDR3 sequence reads: CSVGTGARGYTF. The CDR3 nucleotides are TGCAGCGTGGGGACAGGGGCCAGGGGCTACACCTTC.